The clone carrying this TCR beta chain was seen once. This sample was included in a study of blood T cell repertoires in COVID-19. CDR3 size: 16 residues. Germline CDR1 and CDR2: MGHDK and SYGVNS. The V and J ends lost 4 bases and 4 bases respectively, with 19 bases between them. Methods used by the authors: Amplifying reference gene primers gave estimates of nucleated cell counts. Some clones are missing from TCRdb's copy, which holds only in-frame ones; the method was immunoSEQ multiplex PCR. V and J calls and clone size are given by that table; D and trimming were obtained from the DNA. This sample has 250,000 to 350,000 clones; roughly 88% occur once, and the top ten carry less than 10%.

This receptor was taken from a young man with active or convalescent COVID-19. Specimen: peripheral blood. The V and J genes are TRBV25-1 and TRBJ1-2; D not certain. For the CDR3, the DNA is TGTGCCAGCAGTGTTGGACTCCAACTCAGCAGCTATGGCTACACCTTC. It is translated as CASSVGLQLSSYGYTF.